Shown below are 11 T cell receptor beta chains from a single sample sequenced in a study of blood T cell repertoires in COVID-19. Here immunoSEQ multiplex PCR was the method, and the copy in TCRdb shows in-frame clones only, minus some. The repertoire holds roughly 220,000 clones, with 65% to 90% as singletons. Source material: PBMCs or T cells enriched from blood (not recorded which). Every receptor here comes from a woman aged 40-49 years with acute COVID-19.

This chain uses TRBV7-9 with TRBJ2-1; no firm D call. The CDR3 contains 14 residues. Deletions cut 3 bases from V and 0 bases from J, with 6 bases between. Germline V lookup: CDR1 SEHNR, CDR2 FQNEAQ (reference sequence). CDR3 nucleotide sequence: TGTGCCAGCAGCTTGACTGGCTCCTACAATGAGCAGTTCTTC. Protein product: CASSLTGSYNEQFF.

V is TRBV6-4 and J is TRBJ2-1; the D gene is possibly TRBD2 (6 bases). Trimming left V 4 bases short and J 0 bases short, with 10 bases between. The germline V gene encodes CDR1 MRHNA and CDR2 SNTAGT. The CDR3 runs to 15 residues. CDR3 nucleotide sequence: TGTGCCAGCAGTGTAGCGGAGAGCTCCTACAATGAGCAGTTCTTC. It translates to CASSVAESSYNEQFF.

The chain combines TRBV7-9 with TRBJ2-1, with D hard to call. The CDR3 has 9 amino acids. Germline CDR1 reads SEHNR; CDR2 reads FQNEAQ (reference sequence). V lost 8 bases, J lost 8 bases, and 4 bases lay in between. The CDR3 coding sequence is TGTGCCAGCGGCCATGAGCAGTTCTTC. Amino acids: CASGHEQFF.

This sequence joins TRBV9 and TRBJ2-5, with 11 bases matching TRBD2. Trimming took 4 bases from V and 5 from J; bases not matched to a gene: 22. The V gene's germline CDR1 is SGDLS and CDR2 YYNGEE. This CDR3 spans 20 amino acids. The CDR3: CASSPRLTSGNEGTVETQYF. The CDR3 bases are TGTGCCAGCAGCCCACGCCTGACTAGCGGGAACGAGGGAACTGTGGAGACCCAGTACTTC.

This clone was seen once. The chain has TRBV28 and TRBJ2-7, with 11 bases lining up with TRBD2. Germline V CDR1 and CDR2: MDHEN, SYDVKM. V shed 6 bases, J shed 5 bases, and the junction held 3 bases outside the gene matches. The CDR3 has 13 residues. CDR3 sequence reads: CASRTSGTHEQYF. In nucleotides, the CDR3 is TGTGCCAGCAGGACTAGCGGGACCCACGAGCAGTACTTC.

The chain links TRBV30 to TRBJ2-4, with 10 bases matching TRBD1. Germline values: CDR1 GTSNPN, CDR2 SVGIG (reference sequence). The ends lost 5 bases at V and 3 bases at J; junction bases unmatched: 13. The CDR3 has 17 residues. CDR3 sequence reads: CAWDRGRSSLGKNIQYF. In DNA form, the CDR3 reads TGTGCCTGGGACAGGGGGCGATCGAGTTTGGGCAAAAACATTCAGTACTTC.

V is TRBV5-8 and J is TRBJ2-3; weak D call: TRBD1 (6 bases). Germline loops: CDR1 SGHTS, CDR2 YDEGEE. The CDR3 runs 16 residues. V lost 4 bases to trimming and J lost 3 bases, with 18 bases between them. This CDR3 reads CASSVKKGVGTDTQYF. Here the CDR3 DNA reads TGTGCCAGCAGCGTTAAAAAGGGGGTTGGGACAGATACGCAGTATTTT.

The chain couples TRBV28 to TRBJ1-1, with unresolved D. CDR3 size: 12 residues. CDR1 and CDR2 from the germline V gene are MDHEN and SYDVKM. The V end lost 3 bases, the J end lost 0 bases, and 2 bases lay between the germline ends. The CDR3 sequence: CASSFVNTEAFF. CDR3 nucleotide sequence: TGTGCCAGCAGTTTCGTGAACACTGAAGCTTTCTTT.

V and J are TRBV11-1 and TRBJ2-7; D may be TRBD2 (5 bases). The V end lost 7 bases, the J end lost 5 bases, and 18 bases lay between the germline ends. Germline V gives CDR1 SGHAT, CDR2 FQDESV (reference sequence). The CDR3 has 14 residues. This chain's CDR3 is CASNFGGPTDEQYF. CDR3 DNA sequence: TGTGCCAGCAATTTCGGAGGTCCGACGGACGAGCAGTACTTC.

The rearrangement uses TRBV28 and TRBJ2-1, with D possibly matching TRBD2 (6 bases). This CDR3 comprises 13 residues. Germline lookup yields CDR1 MDHEN and CDR2 SYDVKM. Trimming removed 11 bases from V and 2 bases from J, with 13 bases in between. CDR3 protein: CASRDFAYNEQFF. CDR3 sequence (DNA): TGTGCCTCCCGGGACTTTGCCTACAATGAGCAGTTCTTC.

The sample holds a few counts of this clone. The sample holds other DNA sequences that translate to the same CDR3. V usage is TRBV19 and J usage is TRBJ2-1; perhaps TRBD2 as D (7 bases). Looked up from germline, CDR1 is LNHDA and CDR2 is SQIVND (reference sequence). The V gene lost 3 bases and the J gene lost 2 bases, with 11 bases spanning the gap. CDR3 length: 15 residues. Here the CDR3 reads CASSIAGGPYNEQFF. CDR3 DNA sequence: TGTGCCAGTAGTATCGCCGGGGGGCCCTACAATGAGCAGTTCTTC.